This T cell receptor beta chain was obtained from a study of CD8 T cells in ankylosing spondylitis. Study results and limitations: Among TCR beta sequences, a motif of 7 to 9 highly homologous variants appeared characteristic of ankylosing spondylitis blood.

Each CDR3 protein is one row after TCRdb ran MiXCR on the 5' RACE reads. The repertoire holds 450,000 to 550,000 distinct CDR3 sequences, with about 5.2% as singletons. Worth noting for this clonotype: The target antigen is unknown. At one end the junction does not follow the germline gene, possibly because of a read error.

CDR3 size: 18 residues. The TCR comes from a male donor with ankylosing spondylitis. V is TRBV12-3 or TRBV12-4 and J is TRBJ2-2; possibly TRBD1 or TRBD2 for D (5 bases each). Specimen: blood, either unsorted or a sorted T cell fraction (not recorded which). CDR3 nucleotide sequence: TGTGCCAGCACTTTAAGGCCCCCCGGGACGGCCTACACCGGGGAGCTGTTTTTT. Protein sequence: CASTLRPPGTAYTGELFF.